The 23 T cell receptor beta chains reported below all come from one sample, sequenced in a study of blood T cell repertoires in COVID-19. Libraries were prepared by immunoSEQ multiplex PCR; TCRdb keeps only in-frame clonotypes and omits some of them. The table records approximately 170,000 clones, 86% of them present only once. Sequences were obtained from peripheral blood. These receptors all stem from a woman aged 65 to 85 with acute or convalescent COVID-19.

This clone was picked up one time. The chain recombines TRBV5-8 with TRBJ2-7, with a weak D call TRBD2 (5 bases). The CDR3 covers 15 residues. Trimming pared 4 bases from V and 1 base from J, leaving 15 bases between. CDR1 and CDR2 from the germline V gene are SGHTS and YDEGEE. CDR3 coding DNA: TGTGCCAGCAGCCGGCCCCCCGGGGAATCCTACGAGCAGTACTTC. Translating gives CASSRPPGESYEQYF.

J is TRBJ2-6 and V is TRBV6-5; no clear D. Germline loops: CDR1 MNHEY, CDR2 SVGAGI. V lost 4 bases and J lost 0, with 7 bases in between. The CDR3 runs 15 residues. The CDR3 coding sequence is TGTGCCAGCAGTTCCGGTTACTCTGGGGCCAACGTCCTGACTTTC. As protein: CASSSGYSGANVLTF.

The chain is built from TRBV28 and TRBJ2-3; D not resolved. The germline V gene has CDR1 MDHEN and CDR2 SYDVKM. V was pared by 8 bases and J by 4 bases, with 13 bases between. This CDR3 is built from 13 residues. The CDR3, as DNA: TGTGCCAGCGGTCCCCGGGTGGCAGATACGCAGTATTTT. It encodes CASGPRVADTQYF.

The chain carries TRBV28 and TRBJ2-7; 11 bases align to TRBD1. The V and J ends lost 4 bases and 2 bases, in that order; junction bases with no gene match: 7. Germline CDR1 is MDHEN and CDR2 is SYDVKM. This CDR3 contains 16 residues. CDR3 in DNA: TGTGCCAGCAGTTCACTCCGGGACAGGGGGGCCTACGAGCAGTACTTC. It is translated as CASSSLRDRGAYEQYF.

The chain links TRBV7-9 to TRBJ2-1; D gene unclear. Trimming removed 5 bases at V and 0 bases at J, with 11 bases between. The length of the CDR3 is 15 residues. In germline, CDR1 is SEHNR, CDR2 FQNEAQ (reference sequence). The chain's CDR3 is CASSPKLSSYNEQFF. CDR3 nucleotide sequence: TGTGCCAGCAGCCCCAAATTGAGCTCCTACAATGAGCAGTTCTTC.

This chain joins TRBV7-2 and TRBJ1-4; 7 bases align to TRBD1. CDR1 is SGHTA and CDR2 is FQGNSA in the germline V gene. The CDR3 has 14 amino acids. The V segment lost 5 bases and the J segment 4 bases; nucleotides outside the gene matches: 4. CDR3 DNA: TGTGCCAGCAGCATACAGGGGAATAATGAAAAACTGTTTTTT. Protein sequence: CASSIQGNNEKLFF.

The V and J genes are TRBV7-8 and TRBJ2-1, with TRBD1 matching over 8 bases. The CDR3 covers 19 residues. Germline loops: CDR1 SGHVS, CDR2 FQNEAQ. The junction had 15 bases not matched to a gene; V was cut back by 5 bases and J by 0 bases. CDR3 nucleotide sequence: TGTGCCAGCAGCCTTTCCCGGGACAGGACCCAGAGCTCCTACAATGAGCAGTTCTTC. It yields the protein CASSLSRDRTQSSYNEQFF. Full variable domain (missing parts from reference TRBV7-8 and TRBJ2-1): GAGVSQSPRYKVAKRGQDVALRCDPISGHVSLFWYQQALGQGPEFLTYFQNEAQLDKSGLPSDRFFAERPEGSVSTLKIQRTQQEDSAVYLCASSLSRDRTQSSYNEQFFGPGTRLTVL.

This clone was picked up a small number of times. The chain employs TRBV19 and TRBJ1-1; TRBD1 might be the D (6 bases). Trimming took 5 bases from V and 1 from J, leaving 14 bases between them. The CDR3 has 15 amino acids. Germline V gives CDR1 LNHDA, CDR2 SQIVND (reference sequence). This CDR3 reads CASSPQGRRNTEAFF. CDR3 DNA: TGTGCCAGTAGTCCACAGGGTCGGAGGAACACTGAAGCTTTCTTT.

In its sample, this clone was seen a few times. The rearrangement links TRBV15 to TRBJ2-3; D uncertain. Germline assignment: CDR1 LNHNV and CDR2 YYDKDF (reference sequence). V lost 9 bases to trimming and J lost 1 base, with 11 bases between them. The CDR3 loop spans 13 amino acids. The CDR3 spells CATAFRGTDTQYF. The CDR3 nucleotides read TGTGCCACGGCCTTCCGGGGCACAGATACGCAGTATTTT.

The chain joins TRBV30 to TRBJ1-1; D gene ambiguous. CDR1 and CDR2 from the germline V gene are GTSNPN and SVGIG (reference sequence). CDR3 length: 13 residues. V dropped 2 bases and J dropped 3 bases, with 10 bases sitting between them. The CDR3: CAWSLPPDTEAFF. In nucleotides, the CDR3 is TGTGCCTGGAGTTTGCCCCCAGACACTGAAGCTTTCTTT.

The rearrangement joins TRBV6-6 to TRBJ2-7, with D uncertain. Germline CDR1 MNHNY, CDR2 SVGAGI (reference sequence). V was cut by 2 bases and J by 0 bases, with 14 bases left in between. The CDR3 is 16 amino acids. CDR3 coding DNA: TGTGCCAGCAGTTACACCCGGCGGTTGAGCTCCTACGAGCAGTACTTC. This translates into CASSYTRRLSSYEQYF.

This chain uses TRBV7-2 with TRBJ2-7, with 11 bases identical to TRBD1. The germline CDR1 and CDR2 sequences are SGHTA and FQGNSA. The CDR3 sequence is 15 residues long. The V and J ends lost 6 bases and 3 bases, in that order; junction bases with no gene match: 7. Written as DNA, the CDR3 is TGTGCCAGCAGTTACTCCGGGACAGGGGGCTACGAGCAGTACTTC. Translated: CASSYSGTGGYEQYF.

The chain recombines TRBV4-1 with TRBJ1-2, with D possibly matching TRBD1 (5 bases). Germline CDR1 reads MGHRA; CDR2 reads YSYEKL. Trimming left V 3 bases short and J 1 base short, with 12 bases between. CDR3 length: 15 amino acids. The CDR3 DNA follows: TGCGCCAGCAGCCAGCAACAAGACAGTAACTATGGCTACACCTTC. It is translated as CASSQQQDSNYGYTF.

This chain uses TRBV5-5 with TRBJ1-1; 7 bases line up with TRBD1. The germline V gene encodes CDR1 SGHKS and CDR2 YYEKEE (reference sequence). V was clipped by 4 bases and J by 2 bases; unmatched bases: 5. The CDR3 covers 14 residues. The CDR3 protein is CASSRGQLNTEAFF. The CDR3 DNA follows: TGTGCCAGCAGCAGGGGACAGCTAAACACTGAAGCTTTCTTT.

The V gene is TRBV12-2, the J gene TRBJ1-2; TRBD1 was called by the table and not checked on the DNA. TRBV12-2 is a known pseudogene. The CDR3 totals 18 residues. CDR3 DNA sequence: TGTGCAAGTCGCAATCCACCGGACAGGGAGTGTCGTTGGTATGGCTACACCTTC. This gives the protein CASRNPPDRECRWYGYTF.

This chain connects TRBV6-5 to TRBJ1-1; 7 bases are a match to TRBD1. The CDR3 extends over 14 amino acids. The V gene's germline CDR1 is MNHEY and CDR2 SVGAGI. V lost 7 bases, J lost 4 bases, and 9 bases stayed unmatched. The CDR3 nucleotides read TGTGCCAGCAACCCTCAGGGGGTTAGCACTGAAGCTTTCTTT. It specifies CASNPQGVSTEAFF.

This sequence joins TRBV5-6 and TRBJ1-5; no clear D gene. The CDR3 loop spans 13 amino acids. V shed 5 bases and J shed 6 bases, with 12 bases lying between them. Per germline, CDR1 SGHDT and CDR2 YYEEEE. This CDR3 is CASSPTPSQPQHF. The CDR3 nucleotides are TGTGCCAGCAGTCCTACCCCGTCTCAGCCCCAGCATTTT.

Of note for this clone: Sequence at one end of the junction differs from germline and may be a read error. The chain links TRBV7-9 to TRBJ1-1, with unresolved D. The CDR3 covers 18 residues. Germline V lookup: CDR1 SEHNR, CDR2 FQNEAQ (reference sequence). The DNA of the CDR3 is TGTGCCAGCAGCTTAGAACGCGCGGGATCGCGTATGAAGACTGAAGCTTTCTTT. It yields the protein CASSLERAGSRMKTEAFF.

This chain joins TRBV29-1 and TRBJ2-4, with 7 positions matching TRBD1. J lost 0 bases, V lost 6 bases, and 5 bases had no gene match. Germline V CDR1 and CDR2: SQVTM, ANQGSEA. The CDR3 runs to 14 residues. The CDR3 loop is CSVPDRLAKNIQYF. Here the CDR3 DNA reads TGCAGCGTCCCGGACAGGCTAGCCAAAAACATTCAGTACTTC.

The CDR3 DNA reads TGTGCCAGCAGCTACGACAGGGATCAGCCCCAGCATTTT. This translates into CASSYDRDQPQHF. The chain uses TRBV7-2 and TRBJ1-5, with 7 bases matching TRBD1. V shed 4 bases and J 5 bases; nucleotides not matched to a gene: 2. This CDR3 region has 13 residues. Germline CDR1 SGHTA, CDR2 FQGNSA.

This clone came up once. J is TRBJ1-5 and V is TRBV6-2 or TRBV6-3, with 8 nucleotides matching TRBD1. The CDR3 runs 13 residues. Germline assignment: CDR1 MNHEY and CDR2 SVGEGT. After removal of 6 bases from V and 8 bases from J, the junction contained 6 bases not matched to a gene. The CDR3 here is CASSDRGGEPQHF. In DNA form, the CDR3 reads TGTGCCAGCAGCGACAGGGGTGGAGAGCCCCAGCATTTT.

The chain recombines TRBV27 with TRBJ2-2; D gene unclear. Germline V gene data show CDR1 as MNHEY and CDR2 as SMNVEV (reference sequence). V was shortened by 6 bases and J by 6 bases, with 17 bases between the two germline ends. This CDR3 region has 15 residues. The CDR3 region is CASSSLLVRAGELFF. The CDR3 region has the DNA TGTGCCAGCAGCTCTTTATTAGTTCGGGCCGGGGAGCTGTTTTTT.

The rearrangement joins TRBV27 to TRBJ1-2; the D gene is possibly TRBD1 (5 bases). Per germline, CDR1 MNHEY and CDR2 SMNVEV (reference sequence). The CDR3 runs 14 residues. V gave up 6 bases and J gave up 7 bases, with 18 bases separating them. The CDR3 DNA sequence: TGTGCCAGCAGCCCCTCCGGCCGGGGGACTGGCTACACCTTC. Translation: CASSPSGRGTGYTF.